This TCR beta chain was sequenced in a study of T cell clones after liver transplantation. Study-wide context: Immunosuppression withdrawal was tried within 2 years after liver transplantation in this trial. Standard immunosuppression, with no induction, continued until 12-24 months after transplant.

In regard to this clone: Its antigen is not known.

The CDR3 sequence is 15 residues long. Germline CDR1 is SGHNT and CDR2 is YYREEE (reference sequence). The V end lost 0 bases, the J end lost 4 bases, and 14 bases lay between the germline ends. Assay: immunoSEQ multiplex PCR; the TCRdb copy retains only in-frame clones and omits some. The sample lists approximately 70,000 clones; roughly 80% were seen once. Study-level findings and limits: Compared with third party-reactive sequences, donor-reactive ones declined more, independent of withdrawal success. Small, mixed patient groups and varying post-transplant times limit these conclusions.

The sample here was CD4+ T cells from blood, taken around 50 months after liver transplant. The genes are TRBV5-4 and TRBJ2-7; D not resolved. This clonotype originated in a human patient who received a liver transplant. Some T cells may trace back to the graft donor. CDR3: CASSLGPVSTYEQYF. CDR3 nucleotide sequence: TGTGCCAGCAGCTTGGGGCCAGTGTCTACATACGAGCAGTACTTC.